This T cell receptor beta chain was captured in a study of cytomegalovirus exposure and HLA in healthy donors. Study results and limitations: The authors enumerated over 150 TCR beta chains as linked to cytomegalovirus. It was taken for granted in presence/absence analyses that sequencing depth across donors was roughly uniform. In all likelihood, a cluster of highly shared sequence variants was a sequencing artifact. Being productive about 87% or about 30% of the time was typical of most TCR beta V segments in an earlier analysis.

Amplification used 60 Vbeta primers and 13 Jbeta primers. TCRdb's copy holds only in-frame clones and misses some; the assay was immunoSEQ multiplex PCR. Found here are more than 130,000 clones, about four fifths of them singletons; the top ten hold roughly 4.5%. The table lists this clone with a count of one. The target antigen is unknown. This same CDR3 is encoded by further DNA sequences in the sample. CDR1 and CDR2 from the germline V gene are SGDLS and YYNGEE. This CDR3 is 14 amino acids long. Trimming removed 0 bases from V and 1 base from J; junction bases left unmatched: 0. J is TRBJ2-5 and V is TRBV9; 7 bases agree with TRBD2. The receptor was isolated from a man in his forties in good health and CMV-seropositive. Sequenced sample: PBMCs. The CDR3 loop reads CASSVGGGQETQYF. CDR3 DNA sequence: TGTGCCAGCAGCGTAGGGGGGGGCCAAGAGACCCAGTACTTC.